This T cell receptor beta chain is from a study of T cell repertoires in cytomegalovirus infection. In the study overall: CMV epitopes, recently identified HLA-C-restricted and well-studied HLA-B-restricted, were used.

Regarding the study as a whole: There were HLA-C-restricted CMV-specific TCR beta clonotypes dominating the ex vivo response. Cumulative frequency of public TCR beta families picked out carriers of CMV plus the relevant HLA.

Trimming stripped 2 bases from V and 0 bases from J, with 8 bases between. CDR3 length: 14 amino acids. Per the germline V gene, CDR1 is SGHDT and CDR2 is YYEEEE. TCRdb re-called the reads through MiXCR, storing one row per CDR3 protein. The sample includes 750,000 to 900,000 distinct CDR3 sequences, about 27% of them seen just once. This clonotype was seen at least ten times. As yet, its antigen is unknown. The sample was cultured CD8+ T cells from PBMCs, taken from culture after CMV antigen stimulation. The sequence came from a human donor in good health (CMV status not recorded). Some clones in this sample may be carry-over from other donors' samples. The genes are TRBV5-6 and TRBJ1-1; possible D gene TRBD1, 6 bases. The CDR3, as DNA: TGTGCCAGCAGCTTTACAGGGATGAACACTGAAGCTTTCTTT. Its protein product is CASSFTGMNTEAFF.